This T cell receptor (beta chain) was identified in a study of T cell repertoires in cytomegalovirus infection (dated by TCRdb to about 2019). For the study in its entirety: The peptide stimulations were aimed at well-studied HLA-B-restricted epitopes as well as recently identified HLA-C-restricted CMV epitopes, whose presentation resists viral immunomodulation. The HLA type of each donor mattered for the analysis, because public TCR beta signatures pointed to carriage of CMV infection along with the matching HLA type. Here is what the overall study found, with its caveats: The ex vivo response was dominated by HLA-C-restricted CMV-specific TCR beta clonotypes, which also provided the single most frequent clonotype in two of eight donors. In both this cohort and an independent roughly 400-donor cohort, the cumulative frequency of public TCR beta family members distinguished carriers of CMV infection plus the relevant HLA type.

The CDR3 measures 16 amino acids from cysteine to phenylalanine. The DNA shown is the 48-base CDR3, in frame from base 1. The V and J ends are trimmed by 1 base and 1 base, leaving 12 bases between them. Based on the germline V gene, the CDR1 and CDR2 sequences are SGHTA and FQGNSA. The treatment or condition label on this specimen signifies: in vitro stimulation with specific CMV peptide epitopes to enrich CMV-specific T cells. This clonotype was observed a few times. Its antigen remains unidentified. Base qualities are not at hand, and no much larger clone is one base apart. The sequencer listed for this sample is Illumina HiSeq 1500. In TCRdb, the public reads were trimmed at Q25 with fastp and aligned with MiXCR, with productive beta chains retained. Records with the same CDR3 protein are collapsed into one entry carrying the most frequent genes and DNA. In this sample the table shows roughly 570,000 distinct CDR3 sequences, 40% of which occur a single time. The ten largest clonotypes hold 48% of the sample.

The origin of this receptor is a human donor in good health (CMV status not recorded). Some clones in this sample may be carry-over from other donors' samples. Material: cultured PBMCs, obtained from culture after CMV antigen stimulation. The chain uses TRBV7-2 and TRBJ2-3; the D gene cannot be named for sure. The nucleotide sequence reads TGTGCCAGCAGCTTAGTTGGTAGTTTTGGCACAGATACGCAGTATTTT. It is translated as CASSLVGSFGTDTQYF.